This paragraph covers one T cell receptor beta chain sequence. Here immunoSEQ multiplex PCR was the method, and the copy in TCRdb shows in-frame clones only, minus some. The sample has some 80,000 clones, around nine tenths seen once; the top ten hold roughly a quarter. The sample comes from a study of brain T cells in children with intractable seizures. V was clipped by 11 bases and J by 4 bases, with 17 bases between them. Germline CDR1 reads SEHNR; CDR2 reads FQNEAQ (reference sequence). The CDR3 spans 13 residues. Only cases whose brain tissue showed the highest T cell transcript signatures were sequenced.

The sequencing used peripheral blood, collected at surgery. The rearrangement uses TRBV7-9 and TRBJ1-1, with D possibly TRBD1 on 6 matching bases. This receptor was taken from a girl aged 2 to 10 with Rasmussen encephalitis and intractable seizures. The DNA for the CDR3 is TGTGCCGCCGCGGACAGACGCAGCACTGAAGCTTTCTTT. Translated: CAAADRRSTEAFF.